Below, 13 T cell receptor beta chains from the same sample are listed, as sequenced in a study of tumor and adjacent non-tumor tissue in lung cancer. TCRbeta libraries were built with three rounds of nested PCR, modified from ARM-PCR. TCRdb analysed the multiplex PCR reads with MiXCR anew, one entry per CDR3 protein. The sample shows some 74,000 distinct CDR3 sequences, 72% of them seen only once. No cell sorting was done before RNA was extracted from the tissue. Sequenced material: lung tumor tissue. These receptors all stem from a middle-aged woman with non-small cell lung cancer.

The count of this clonotype is one. Likely a read error: the CDR3 ends without its conserved phenylalanine or tryptophan. This sequence joins TRBV20-1 and TRBJ2-1; tentatively, D is TRBD2 (6 bases). The CDR3 consists of 14 residues. Germline loops: CDR1 DFQATT, CDR2 SNEGSKA (reference sequence). The CDR3: CCAMSPAGYNEQFL. The CDR3 bases are TGCTGTGCTATGTCCCCGGCGGGGTACAATGAGCAGTTCCTC.

This clonotype was counted a single time. This may come from a read error, since a much larger clone is one base off. This chain links TRBV28 with TRBJ1-2, with D uncertain. The CDR3 covers 14 residues. V lost 6 bases and J 4 bases, leaving 15 bases between the germline ends. CDR1 is MDHEN and CDR2 is SYDVKM in the germline V gene. The CDR3 coding sequence is TGTGCCAGCAGAGTAGGGAACGCGGCCTATGGCTACACCTTC. Protein sequence: CASRVGNAAYGYTF.

A word on this clonotype: One end of the junction varies from germline; a read error may be responsible. This rearrangement joins TRBV5-6 to TRBJ2-7; the match to TRBD2 covers 8 bases. Germline V gives CDR1 SGHDT, CDR2 YYEEEE. The CDR3 is 15 amino acids. CDR3 amino acids: CAISFGGTSVYEQYF. The CDR3 DNA follows: TGTGCCATCAGCTTCGGAGGGACTAGTGTATACGAGCAGTACTTC.

Points on this clonotype: A read error is possible here, since a much larger clone lies one base away. DNA of the CDR3: TGCAGTGCCCCACAACAGGGGGCGAACATCGGGGAGCTGTTTTTT. This encodes CSAPQQGANIGELFF. The rearrangement uses TRBV20-1 and TRBJ2-2; 9 bases are shared with TRBD1. The CDR3 consists of 15 residues. Looked up from germline, CDR1 is DFQATT and CDR2 is SNEGSKA (reference sequence).

A single count supports this clonotype. This rearrangement joins TRBV11-2 to TRBJ1-1; tentatively, D is TRBD1 (5 bases). With 4 bases removed from V and 3 bases from J, the gap between germline ends came to 12 bases. Germline lookup yields CDR1 SGHAT and CDR2 FQNNGV. The CDR3 sequence is 14 residues long. The CDR3 region has the DNA TGTGCCAGCAGCTATATGGGGGGGGACACTGAAGCTTTCTTT. Translation: CASSYMGGDTEAFF.

This clonotype has at least ten counts. The CDR3 DNA reads TGTGCCAGCAGTTTCCTAGCGGGACAGGGTTCCTACGAGCAGTACTTC. Amino acids: CASSFLAGQGSYEQYF. The chain recombines TRBV6-1 with TRBJ2-7; perhaps D is TRBD1 or TRBD2 (9 bases each). Germline CDR1 reads MNHNS; CDR2 reads SASEGT. The CDR3 covers 16 residues. The ends were cut back, 5 bases at V and 1 base at J, with 18 bases in the middle.

The chain recombines TRBV6-2 or TRBV6-3 with TRBJ2-5, with D possibly being TRBD1 or TRBD2 (5 bases each). With 8 bases removed from V and 13 bases from J, the gap between germline ends came to 26 bases. Germline loops: CDR1 MNHEY, CDR2 SVGEGT. This CDR3 is 14 amino acids long. CDR3 loop: CASARGTDPETRYF. The CDR3 DNA reads as TGTGCCAGCGCGAGGGGAACCGACCCGGAGACACGGTACTTC.

With regard to this clonotype: This may come from a read error, since a much larger clone is one base off. The J gene is TRBJ1-4, the V gene TRBV28; 12 bases line up with TRBD1. The CDR3 totals 18 residues. V trimming: 6 bases; J trimming: 1 base; junction bases outside the gene matches: 9. Looked up from germline, CDR1 is MDHEN and CDR2 is SYDVKM. CDR3 amino acids: CASSSGTGGIRTNEKLFF. The DNA of the CDR3 is TGTGCCAGCAGCTCCGGGACAGGGGGCATTAGAACTAATGAAAAACTGTTTTTT.

For this clonotype: A junction boundary mismatches the germline segment, possibly from a read error. The chain links TRBV11-2 to TRBJ2-5; 9 positions agree with TRBD2. Germline CDR1 SGHAT, CDR2 FQNNGV. This CDR3 has 17 amino acids. As DNA, the CDR3 is TGTGTCAGCAGCTTAGGTAATAGCGGGGGCCTACAAGAGACCCAGAACTTC. Translating it yields CVSSLGNSGGLQETQNF.

V is TRBV29-1 and J is TRBJ2-1; D remains unclear. From germline, CDR1 is SQVTM and CDR2 ANQGSEA. V lost 6 bases to trimming and J lost 0 bases, with 15 bases between them. This CDR3 has 15 residues. The CDR3 region is CSVASDMISYNEQFF. The CDR3 region has the DNA TGCAGCGTCGCCTCCGACATGATCTCCTACAATGAGCAGTTCTTC.

The chain has TRBV4-2 and TRBJ2-1; the D is unclear. Germline V gene sequence: CDR1 LGHNA, CDR2 YNFKEQ. The CDR3 covers 15 residues. The V gene lost 1 base and the J gene lost 7 bases, with 14 bases spanning the gap. In DNA form, the CDR3 reads TGTGCCAGCAGCCAAGGTAACCTAGACCCTAATGAGCAGTTCTTC. Protein: CASSQGNLDPNEQFF.

Of note for this clonotype: A read error is likely, as this CDR3 ends without the conserved phenylalanine or tryptophan. The DNA is omitted, as the CDR3 cannot be located on it reliably, and the CDR3 follows TCRdb's listing. The gene calls are TRBV11-1 and TRBJ1-1. Germline V gene data show CDR1 as SGHAT and CDR2 as FQDESV (reference sequence). The CDR3 extends over 11 residues, inclusive of both ends. The CDR3 sequence: CASSSNTEALI.

Notes on this clonotype: A much larger clone lies a single base off, so this may be a read error. The chain couples TRBV6-4 to TRBJ1-2; D is possibly TRBD1 (6 bases). V was pared by 5 bases and J by 4 bases, with 11 bases between. This CDR3 has 13 amino acids. Germline assignment: CDR1 MRHNA and CDR2 SNTAGT. The CDR3 DNA is TGTGCCAGCAGTTCGGTCAGGGGCTATGGCTACACCTTC. Protein: CASSSVRGYGYTF.